This is a list of T cell receptor beta chains from one sample in a study of cytomegalovirus exposure and HLA in healthy donors. Using immunoSEQ multiplex PCR, the repertoire was profiled, and TCRdb retains in-frame clones only, with some absent. The table lists tens of thousands of clones, roughly 85% of them singletons, with 20% in the top ten. The sample comprised PBMCs. The receptors derive from a man aged 18 to 29 in good health and CMV-seropositive. Both conserved end residues are part of each CDR3. The D gene is left open where the match is weak. The size entry is marked missing in some rows and otherwise reads once, few, many or a size class.

NA,15,TRBJ2-7,NA,TRBV11-2,CASSLDHGAQYEQYF,TGTGCCAGCAGCTTAGATCATGGGGCCCAATACGAGCAGTACTTC
TRBD1,16,TRBJ1-1,NA,TRBV7-9,CASSWTGGAENTEAFF,TGTGCCAGCAGCTGGACAGGGGGTGCTGAGAACACTGAAGCTTTCTTT
TRBD1,14,TRBJ1-4,NA,TRBV9,CASSRTGTNEKLFF,TGTGCCAGCAGCCGGACAGGGACTAATGAAAAACTGTTTTTT
NA,13,TRBJ1-2,few,TRBV19,CASSLGLAYGYTF,TGTGCCAGTAGCTTGGGACTAGCCTATGGCTACACCTTC
TRBD1,16,TRBJ2-7,NA,TRBV18,CASSSSVTDRGSEQYF,TGTGCCAGCTCATCCTCAGTCACGGACAGGGGGTCCGAGCAGTACTTC
TRBD1,14,TRBJ1-2,NA,TRBV7-9,CASSQDRGYGGYTF,TGTGCCAGCAGCCAGGACAGGGGGTATGGAGGCTACACCTTC
NA,16,TRBJ2-6,NA,TRBV5-1,CASSPDILSGANVLTF,TGCGCCAGCAGCCCGGACATCCTCTCTGGGGCCAACGTCCTGACTTTC
NA,15,TRBJ2-3,NA,TRBV9,CASSVGGMGTDTQYF,TGTGCCAGCAGCGTAGGAGGGATGGGCACAGATACGCAGTATTTT
NA,15,TRBJ2-3,NA,TRBV11-2,CASSRGLAWSDTQYF,TGTGCCAGCAGCCGAGGCCTAGCGTGGTCAGATACGCAGTATTTT
NA,17,TRBJ2-2,NA,TRBV27,CASRPTSPGLNTGELFF,TGTGCCAGCAGACCTACCTCCCCGGGACTCAACACCGGGGAGCTGTTTTTT
NA,15,TRBJ2-7,NA,TRBV6-6,CASSYLRDSAYEQYF,TGTGCCAGCAGTTACCTCCGGGACTCCGCCTACGAGCAGTACTTC
TRBD2,17,TRBJ2-1,NA,TRBV19,CASSIRLAGITYNEQFF,TGTGCCAGTAGTATTAGACTAGCGGGAATCACCTACAATGAGCAGTTCTTC